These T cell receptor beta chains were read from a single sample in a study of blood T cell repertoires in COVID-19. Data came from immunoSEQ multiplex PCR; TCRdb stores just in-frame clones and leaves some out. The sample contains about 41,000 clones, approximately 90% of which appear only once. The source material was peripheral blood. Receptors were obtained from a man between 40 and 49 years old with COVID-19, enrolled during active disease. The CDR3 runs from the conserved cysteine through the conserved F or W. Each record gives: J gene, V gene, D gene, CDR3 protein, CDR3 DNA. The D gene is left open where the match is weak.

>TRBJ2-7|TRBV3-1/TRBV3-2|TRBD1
CASSQAGTGVYEQYF
TGTGCCAGCAGCCAAGCCGGGACAGGTGTCTACGAGCAGTACTTC
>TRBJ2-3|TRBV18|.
CASSPYTDTQYF
TGTGCCAGCTCACCCTATACAGATACGCAGTATTTT
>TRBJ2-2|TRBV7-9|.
CASSLPRTGELFF
TGTGCCAGCAGCTTACCCCGCACCGGGGAGCTGTTTTTT
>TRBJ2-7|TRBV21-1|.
CASSKASGRAESSYEQYF
TGTGCCAGCAGCAAAGCTAGCGGGAGGGCCGAAAGCTCCTACGAGCAGTACTTC
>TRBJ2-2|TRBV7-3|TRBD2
CASSRGGDTGELFF
TGTGCCAGCAGCCGGGGGGGCGACACCGGGGAGCTGTTTTTT
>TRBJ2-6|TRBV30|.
CAWSNSGANVLTF
TGTGCCTGGTCTAACTCTGGGGCCAACGTCCTGACTTTC
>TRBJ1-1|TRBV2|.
CASSGDRDTEAFF
TGTGCCAGCAGTGGTGACAGAGACACTGAAGCTTTCTTT
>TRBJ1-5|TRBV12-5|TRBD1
CASGLVVGTGQGIFNQPQHF
TGTGCTAGTGGTTTGGTCGTTGGAACCGGACAGGGGATTTTCAATCAGCCCCAGCATTTT
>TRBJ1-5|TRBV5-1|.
CASSLGGGDQPQHF
TGCGCCAGCAGCTTAGGTGGCGGGGATCAGCCCCAGCATTTT
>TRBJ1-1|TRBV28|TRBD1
CAADRGSEAFF
TGTGCCGCGGACAGGGGTTCTGAAGCTTTCTTT
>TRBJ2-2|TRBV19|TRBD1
CASKEDRGLSNTGELFF
TGTGCCAGTAAAGAGGACAGGGGACTTAGTAACACCGGGGAGCTGTTTTTT